Listed below are T cell receptor beta chains from one sample, sequenced in a study of metastatic and nonmetastatic thyroid tumors. TCRdb reprocessed the PCR reads via MiXCR. This table has approximately 28,000 clones, approximately 15% appearing once. Sequencing was done on a sample of blood. These receptors were taken from a male donor with papillary thyroid cancer or a benign thyroid nodule (not recorded which). Some clones in this sample may be carry-over from other donors' samples. Each CDR3 is given with its conserved first and last residue. D genes are given only for firm matches. Some rows mark clone size as missing; the rest say once, few, many or name a class of expanded clone.

-,TRBV7-8,many,TRBJ1-1,TGTGCCAGCAGCTTAGCGAGGGTTACTATGAACACTGAAGCTTTCTTT,CASSLARVTMNTEAFF
-,TRBV7-8,many,TRBJ1-1,TGTGCCAGCAGCCCTAGGACAGACTTAAACACTGAAGCTTTCTTT,CASSPRTDLNTEAFF
TRBD2,TRBV11-2,few,TRBJ2-2,TGTGCCAGCAGGGGACTAGCGGGAGGGTCTACCGGGGAGCTGTTTTTT,CASRGLAGGSTGELFF
-,TRBV27,-,TRBJ1-1,TGTGCCAGCAGTTTAATCCTCGGCGTTGAAGCTCTCTTT,CASSLILGVEALF
-,TRBV5-1,many,TRBJ2-2,TGCGCCAGCAGCTTGACCGGGCGCGGGGAGCTGTTTTTT,CASSLTGRGELFF
TRBD2,TRBV20-1,-,TRBJ2-3,TGCAGTGCTACGGGACTAGCGGGGGTTTCAGATACGCAGTATTTT,CSATGLAGVSDTQYF
-,TRBV12-3/TRBV12-4,-,TRBJ2-5,TGTGCCAGCAGTTTAAGGTCGACTGAAGCGGGGACCCAGTACTTC,CASSLRSTEAGTQYF
-,TRBV6-1,few,TRBJ2-1,TGTGCCAGTTCTACTACCTACAATGAGCAGTTCTTC,CASSTTYNEQFF
-,TRBV25-1,many,TRBJ2-1,TGTGCCAGCAGTCCACCGGGACCCCTCTACAATGAGCAGTTCTTC,CASSPPGPLYNEQFF
-,TRBV5-1,many,TRBJ1-6,TGCGCCAGCAGCTTGGGGACAGCCAATTCACCCCTCCACTTT,CASSLGTANSPLHF
TRBD1,TRBV20-1,many,TRBJ1-5,TGCAGTGCCCCGGACAGGAATCAGCCCCAGCATTTT,CSAPDRNQPQHF
-,TRBV3-1,-,TRBJ2-7,TGTGCCAGCAGCCAAAAGGTCGTGCTAGGTTTCTACGAGTATTACTTC,CASSQKVVLGFYEYYF
-,TRBV20-1,many,TRBJ1-2,TGCAGTGCCCGTGGGGGCGTAAAACGGTATGGCTACACCTTC,CSARGGVKRYGYTF
-,TRBV11-2,-,TRBJ2-7,TGTGCCAGCAGCTTAGATAGGTCCGGAGGGTTGTTCTACGAGCAGTACTTC,CASSLDRSGGLFYEQYF
-,TRBV11-2,-,TRBJ2-4,TGTGCCAGCAGCCAAGAAGCAATAGCCAGAAACATTCAGTACTTC,CASSQEAIARNIQYF
TRBD1,TRBV2,many,TRBJ2-7,TGTGCCAGCAGCAAACGGACAGGGTTGTGGGAGCAGTACTTC,CASSKRTGLWEQYF
-,TRBV19,many,TRBJ2-3,TGTGCCAGTAGTGCCCGAGGGGGGATCAGCGCAGATACGCAGTATTTT,CASSARGGISADTQYF
-,TRBV28,few,TRBJ2-7,TGTGCCAGCAGTTCCCTCGACGTCAGGACTTACGAGCAGTACTTC,CASSSLDVRTYEQYF
-,TRBV9,many,TRBJ2-2,TGTGCCAGCAGCGTAGCAAAGCTAGCGCCCACCGGGGAGCTGTTTTTT,CASSVAKLAPTGELFF
-,TRBV9,many,TRBJ2-2,TGTGCCAGCAGCGTAGTGGGCTCTCCCCCCGGGGAGCTGTTTTTT,CASSVVGSPPGELFF
-,TRBV27,-,TRBJ2-7,TGTGCCAGCAGTTTATCCACCGGAGGGCTCTACGAGCAGTACTTC,CASSLSTGGLYEQYF
-,TRBV5-1,many,TRBJ1-4,TGCGCCAGCAAGTCCACTAATGAAAAACTGTTTTTT,CASKSTNEKLFF
-,TRBV11-2,-,TRBJ2-7,TGTGCCAGCAAACCAGTGGGCGCCGCCCCATACGAGCAGTACTTC,CASKPVGAAPYEQYF
-,TRBV7-3,once,TRBJ2-1,TGTGCCAGCATCCTAGCGACGAGCTCCTACAATGAGCAGTTCTTC,CASILATSSYNEQFF
-,TRBV12-3/TRBV12-4,many,TRBJ2-5,TGTGCCAGCAGTTTGAGTATGGTTGGCCGGGAGCAGACCCAGTACTTC,CASSLSMVGREQTQYF
TRBD2,TRBV27,medium-sized,TRBJ2-7,TGTGCCAGCAGCTACGGGGGGGAGCAGTACTTC,CASSYGGEQYF
-,TRBV15,few,TRBJ1-5,TGTTCCACCAGCACCTGGGATGCGAACAATCAGCCCCAGCATTTT,CSTSTWDANNQPQHF
-,TRBV20-1,-,TRBJ2-7,TGCAGTGCTAGACTAGAAGGGGCCTACGAGCAGTACTTC,CSARLEGAYEQYF
-,TRBV28,many,TRBJ2-2,TGTGCCAGCAGTTTAGACCAAGGGGACACCGGGGAGCTGTTTTTT,CASSLDQGDTGELFF
-,TRBV6-1,-,TRBJ2-5,TGTGCCAGCAGTGGACCGGACAGATATCCGTACCAAGAGACCCAGTACTTC,CASSGPDRYPYQETQYF
TRBD2,TRBV24-1,many,TRBJ2-1,TGTGCCACCAGTGAATTAGCGGGAGGTACCTACAATGAGCAGTTCTTC,CATSELAGGTYNEQFF
-,TRBV4-1,-,TRBJ2-5,TGCGCCAGCAGCCAAGATCATACAGTCCAAGAGACCCAGTACTTC,CASSQDHTVQETQYF
-,TRBV7-2,many,TRBJ2-7,TGTGCCAGCAGACCTATCCGGACCCTCAAGGGCTACGAGCAGTACTTC,CASRPIRTLKGYEQYF
-,TRBV10-3,few,TRBJ2-1,TGTGCCATCAGTGCCCTCCTGTATGGCAGCTCCTACAATGAGCAGTTCTTC,CAISALLYGSSYNEQFF
TRBD1,TRBV9,many,TRBJ2-7,TGTGCCAGCAGGTCGTACGGGCAGGGGGTCGGCGAGCAGTACTTC,CASRSYGQGVGEQYF
-,TRBV27,many,TRBJ1-5,TGTGCCAGCAAGTACACAGTGCCAGGGGGCAATCAGCCCCAGCATTTT,CASKYTVPGGNQPQHF
TRBD1,TRBV6-4,-,TRBJ2-1,TGTGCCAGCAGTGACGGACAGGGGAACAATGAGCAGTTCTTC,CASSDGQGNNEQFF
-,TRBV5-1,once,TRBJ2-1,TGCGCCAGCAGCTTGGGACAGGCAACCTACAATGAGCAGTTCTTC,CASSLGQATYNEQFF
TRBD1,TRBV5-6,many,TRBJ1-2,TGTGCCAGCAGCCCGGACAGGGACTATGGCTACACCTTC,CASSPDRDYGYTF
-,TRBV18,many,TRBJ2-2,TGTGCCAGCTCCCCGATACCAGAAGCGAACACCGGGGAGCTGTTTTTT,CASSPIPEANTGELFF
-,TRBV20-1,-,TRBJ2-7,TGCAGTGCTAGGGGTTCCTACGATCAGTACTTC,CSARGSYDQYF
TRBD1,TRBV29-1,many,TRBJ1-1,TGCAGCGTTGATCCAGGGGGAAGTGGCACTGAAGCTTTCTTT,CSVDPGGSGTEAFF
-,TRBV4-1,many,TRBJ1-5,TGCGCCAGCAGCCCCCGTAGCGACCGGGGGCAGCCCCAGCATTTT,CASSPRSDRGQPQHF
TRBD1,TRBV2,-,TRBJ2-6,TGTGCCAGCAGTCCGGGACAGGGGGCCTCTGGGGCCAACGTCCTGACTTTC,CASSPGQGASGANVLTF
TRBD1,TRBV9,-,TRBJ2-2,TGTGCCAGCAGCCCGGGACAGAAGACCGGGGAGCTGTTTTTT,CASSPGQKTGELFF
TRBD2,TRBV3-1,many,TRBJ2-5,TGTGCCAGCAGCCAAGTGATGGCGGGAGGTTTGGGAGAGACCCAGTACTTC,CASSQVMAGGLGETQYF
TRBD1,TRBV9,-,TRBJ1-5,TGTGCCTCATGGACAGGGGCTAGCAATCAGCCCCAGCATTTT,CASWTGASNQPQHF
TRBD2,TRBV10-1,medium-sized,TRBJ2-7,TGCGCCAGCAGTGAGTCCGCGGGAGGGCCCTACGAGCAGTACTTC,CASSESAGGPYEQYF
-,TRBV15,-,TRBJ1-1,TGTGTCACCAGCAGAGCTAGTCTGGAGTACAAAGCTTTCTTT,CVTSRASLEYKAFF
TRBD1,TRBV3-1,many,TRBJ1-4,TGTGCCAGCAGCCACTCCGGACAGGGAGGAATTGAAAAACTGTTTTTT,CASSHSGQGGIEKLFF
-,TRBV20-1,once,TRBJ2-2,TGCAGGCCAGGTAGCGCGAGTGTGGAGCTGTTTTTT,CRPGSASVELFF
TRBD1,TRBV28,many,TRBJ1-1,TGTGCCAGTGGGACAGGGAGGTCGGCTTTCTTT,CASGTGRSAFF
-,TRBV6-1,few,TRBJ2-2,TGTGCCAGCCGACTTGGGGGGATCGGGGAGCTGTTTTTT,CASRLGGIGELFF
-,TRBV20-1,-,TRBJ2-7,TGCAGTGCAACTAGGGACACCCGAAGCTCCTACGAGCAGTACTTC,CSATRDTRSSYEQYF
-,TRBV27,many,TRBJ2-7,TGTGCCAGCAGTTCGATATGGGACTCTAACTCCTACGAGCAGTACTTC,CASSSIWDSNSYEQYF
-,TRBV20-1,many,TRBJ1-5,TGCAGTGCTAGTGTGGGGGGTCGCAATCAGCCCCAGCATTTT,CSASVGGRNQPQHF
TRBD2,TRBV29-1,many,TRBJ2-3,TGCAGCGTTGCTTCTAGCGGGAGTTGGACAGATACGCAGTATTTT,CSVASSGSWTDTQYF
-,TRBV12-3/TRBV12-4,-,TRBJ2-1,TGTGCCAGCATGCCGGTTGCCGTATACAATGAGCAGTTCTTC,CASMPVAVYNEQFF